A selection of T cell receptor beta chains follows, all from one sample in a study of CD8 T cells in ankylosing spondylitis. TCRdb ran MiXCR on the 5' RACE reads and lists one entry per CDR3 protein. Seen here are fewer than 400,000 distinct CDR3 sequences, 20% to 25% observed once, and the top ten hold 16%. Sequencing was carried out using blood, either unsorted or a sorted T cell fraction (not recorded which). The receptors come from a male donor with ankylosing spondylitis. Each CDR3 is given with its conserved first and last residue. D genes are given only for firm matches. Clone size is not always given. Where it is, it says once, few, many or a class for expanded clones.

clone size | J gene | CDR3 length | D gene | V gene | CDR3 DNA | CDR3 protein
few | TRBJ2-3 | 16 | TRBD1 | TRBV18 | TGTGCCAGTGGAGCCGAGGGACAGGGGTTCGCAGATACGCAGTATTTT | CASGAEGQGFADTQYF
few | TRBJ1-1 | 15 | - | TRBV7-3 | TGTGCCAGCAGCCTAAGCCCGGGGGTGAACACTGAAGCTTTCTTT | CASSLSPGVNTEAFF
- | TRBJ2-1 | 13 | - | TRBV9 | TGTGCCAGCAGCCCGTGGGCGAGGAATGAGCAGTTCTTC | CASSPWARNEQFF
few | TRBJ1-1 | 14 | TRBD1 | TRBV5-5 | TGTGCCAGCAGCCTCCAGGGGGCCCGAGGTGAAGCTTTCTTT | CASSLQGARGEAFF
- | TRBJ2-3 | 14 | - | TRBV6-4 | TGTGCCAGCAGTGAATTGTCGGGCACAGATACGCAGTATTTT | CASSELSGTDTQYF
few | TRBJ2-1 | 12 | - | TRBV5-1 | TGCGCCACCGTCGGCCCGGGCGCTGAGCAGTTCTTC | CATVGPGAEQFF
- | TRBJ1-2 | 15 | - | TRBV4-3 | TGCGCCAGCAGCCAAGATCGGGGGGTCCCGAGAGGCTACACCTTC | CASSQDRGVPRGYTF
few | TRBJ2-4 | 17 | TRBD1 | TRBV12-3/TRBV12-4 | TGTGCCAGCAGTTCACCCCGGGACAGGTTCCCTACAGGCATTCAGTACTTC | CASSSPRDRFPTGIQYF
few | TRBJ2-2 | 15 | - | TRBV7-6 | TGTGCCAGCAGCCCTACAGGGTCGGGGACCGGGGAGCTGTTTTTT | CASSPTGSGTGELFF
- | TRBJ2-3 | 15 | TRBD1 | TRBV28 | TGTGCCAGCAGTTTATCGGGGACAGGCACAGATACGCAGTATTTT | CASSLSGTGTDTQYF
few | TRBJ2-3 | 14 | - | TRBV18 | TGTGCCAGCTCACCACCGGGTACGGGGGATACGCAGTATTTT | CASSPPGTGDTQYF
few | TRBJ2-5 | 14 | TRBD2 | TRBV20-1 | TGCAGTGCTCTGACTAGCGGAGGTTATGAGACCCAGTACTTC | CSALTSGGYETQYF
- | TRBJ2-3 | 15 | TRBD1 | TRBV7-9 | TGTGCCAGCAGCTCGGGACAGATCTACACAGATACGCAGTATTTT | CASSSGQIYTDTQYF
few | TRBJ2-7 | 17 | - | TRBV28 | TGTGCCAGCAGAAACTCTTACGCGGGAAATTGGCGGTACGAGCAGTACTTC | CASRNSYAGNWRYEQYF
few | TRBJ2-7 | 15 | - | TRBV6-2/TRBV6-3 | TGTGCCAGCATTACAAGCGTCAGGGGAATCTACGAGCAGTACTTC | CASITSVRGIYEQYF
few | TRBJ2-7 | 15 | - | TRBV19 | TGTGCCAGTAGTATACCGCGAGGAGACTACTACGAGCAGTACTTC | CASSIPRGDYYEQYF
few | TRBJ2-7 | 15 | TRBD1 | TRBV11-2 | TGTGCCAGCAGTCAGTCCGGGACAGGATCGTACGAGCAGTACTTC | CASSQSGTGSYEQYF
- | TRBJ1-2 | 17 | - | TRBV11-2 | TGTGCCAGCAGCTTAGAATTGACAACTAGCTCTAACTATGGCTACACCTTC | CASSLELTTSSNYGYTF
- | TRBJ2-1 | 12 | - | TRBV18 | TGTGCCAGCTCACCGGAGAGGAATGAGCAGTTCTTC | CASSPERNEQFF